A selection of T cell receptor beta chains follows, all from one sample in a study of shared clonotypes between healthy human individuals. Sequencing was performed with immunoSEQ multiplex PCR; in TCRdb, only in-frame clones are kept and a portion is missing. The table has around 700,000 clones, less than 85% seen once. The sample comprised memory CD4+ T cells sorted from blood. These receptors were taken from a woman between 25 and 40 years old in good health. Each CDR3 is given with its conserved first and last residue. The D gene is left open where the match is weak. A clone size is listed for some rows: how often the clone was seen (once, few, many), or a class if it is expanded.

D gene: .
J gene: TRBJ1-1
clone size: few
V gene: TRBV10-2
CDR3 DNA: TGCGCCAGCAGAGACCAGGGGCGGAACACTGAAGCTTTCTTT
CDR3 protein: CASRDQGRNTEAFF

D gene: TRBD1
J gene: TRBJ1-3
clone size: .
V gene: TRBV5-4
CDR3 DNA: TGTGCCAGCAGCTTGAAGCAGGGGGCTACAGGAAACACCATATATTTT
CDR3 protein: CASSLKQGATGNTIYF

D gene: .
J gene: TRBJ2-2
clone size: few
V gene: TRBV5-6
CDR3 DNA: TGTGCCAGCAGCTTTTCCGCCGTCCGGGGCTGGACCGGGGAGCTGTTTTTT
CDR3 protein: CASSFSAVRGWTGELFF

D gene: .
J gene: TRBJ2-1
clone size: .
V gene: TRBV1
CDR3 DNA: TGCACCAGCAGCCAAGCGGGTGAGACCCCCCGGGGCAATGAGCAGTTCTTC
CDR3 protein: CTSSQAGETPRGNEQFF

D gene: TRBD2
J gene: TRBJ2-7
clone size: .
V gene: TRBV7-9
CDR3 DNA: TGTGCCAGCAGCATAGCGGGAGGTACCTACGAGCAGTACTTC
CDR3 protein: CASSIAGGTYEQYF

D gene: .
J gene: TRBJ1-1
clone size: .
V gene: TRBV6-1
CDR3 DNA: TGTGCCAGCACCCCCGACATGGGGTTTACTGAAGCTTTCTTT
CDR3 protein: CASTPDMGFTEAFF

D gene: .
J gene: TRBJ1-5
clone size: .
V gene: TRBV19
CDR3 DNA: TGTGCCAGTTCCTATTACAGGGATCAGCCCCAGCATTTT
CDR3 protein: CASSYYRDQPQHF

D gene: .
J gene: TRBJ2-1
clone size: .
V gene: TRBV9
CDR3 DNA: TGTGCCAGCAGCGTTGGAGTCGGTGAGCAGTTCTTC
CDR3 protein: CASSVGVGEQFF

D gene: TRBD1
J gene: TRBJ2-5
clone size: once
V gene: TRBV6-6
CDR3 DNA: TGTGCCAGCAGGGCCGGGACAGGGGTACCAACAGAGACCCAGTACTTC
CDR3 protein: CASRAGTGVPTETQYF

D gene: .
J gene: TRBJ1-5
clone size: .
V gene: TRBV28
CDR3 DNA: TGTGCCAGCAGACCGACATCTAGTTCCGGATATAGCAATCAGCCCCAGCATTTT
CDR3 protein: CASRPTSSSGYSNQPQHF

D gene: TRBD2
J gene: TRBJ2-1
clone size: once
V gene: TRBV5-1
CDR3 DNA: TGCGCCAGCAGCTTAGGGCTAGCGGGAGCCAATGAGCAGTTCTTC
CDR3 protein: CASSLGLAGANEQFF

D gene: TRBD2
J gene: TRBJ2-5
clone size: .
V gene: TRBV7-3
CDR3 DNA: TGTGCCAGCAGCTTAGCGGGAGGGCCCAGTAAGACCCAGTACTTC
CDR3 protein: CASSLAGGPSKTQYF

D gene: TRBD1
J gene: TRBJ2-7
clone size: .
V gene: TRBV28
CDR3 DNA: TGTGCCAGCAGTTCTAACCAGGGGGCCTACTTC
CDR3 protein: CASSSNQGAYF

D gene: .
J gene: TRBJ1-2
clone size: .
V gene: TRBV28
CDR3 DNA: TGTGCCAGCAGTTTAAGGGTGGCAGGTTCTAACTATGGCTACACCTTC
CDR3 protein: CASSLRVAGSNYGYTF

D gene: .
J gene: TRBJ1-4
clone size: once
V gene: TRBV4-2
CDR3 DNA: TGTGCCAGCAGCCAAGTTTCTGCAACTAATGAAAAACTGTTTTTT
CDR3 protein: CASSQVSATNEKLFF

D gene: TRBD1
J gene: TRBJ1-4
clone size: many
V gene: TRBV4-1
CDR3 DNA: TGCGCCAGCAGCCGACAATCCGGGACAGGGACTAATGAAAAACTGTTTTTT
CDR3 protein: CASSRQSGTGTNEKLFF

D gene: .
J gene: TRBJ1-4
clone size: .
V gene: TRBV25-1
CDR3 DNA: TGTGCCAGCAGTACGCGAGAAAAACTGTTTTTT
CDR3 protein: CASSTREKLFF

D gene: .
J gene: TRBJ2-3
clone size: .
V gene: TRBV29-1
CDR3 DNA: TGCAGCGTGGGGGGCGGCACAGATACGCAGTATTTT
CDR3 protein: CSVGGGTDTQYF

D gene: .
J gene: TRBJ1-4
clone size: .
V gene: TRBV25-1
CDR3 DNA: TGTGCCAGCAGTTCCGAGCGGCGTGATGAAAAACTGTTTTTT
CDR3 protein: CASSSERRDEKLFF

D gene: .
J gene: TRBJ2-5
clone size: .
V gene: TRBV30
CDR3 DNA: TGTGCCTGGAGTGACCAAGGCGAGACCCAGTACTTC
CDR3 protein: CAWSDQGETQYF

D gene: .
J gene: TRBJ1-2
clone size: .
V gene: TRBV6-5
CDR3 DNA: TGTGCCAGCAGGGCCGGGCCGCGGAACTATGGCTACACCTTC
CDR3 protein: CASRAGPRNYGYTF

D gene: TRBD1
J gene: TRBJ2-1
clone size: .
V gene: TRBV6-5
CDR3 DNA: TGTGCCAGCAGTCAGGGACAGGGTTCCTACAATGAGCAGTTCTTC
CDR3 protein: CASSQGQGSYNEQFF

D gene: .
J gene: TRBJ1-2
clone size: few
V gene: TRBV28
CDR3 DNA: TGTGCCAGCAGGGACGCAGTGCGGTATGGCTACACCTTC
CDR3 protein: CASRDAVRYGYTF

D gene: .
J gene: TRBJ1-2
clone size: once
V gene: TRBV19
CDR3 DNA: TGTGCCAGTAGTCCTGGGAGGGGGAGTGGCTACACCTTC
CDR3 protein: CASSPGRGSGYTF

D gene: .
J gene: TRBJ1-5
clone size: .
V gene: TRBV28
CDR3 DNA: TGTGCCAGCATCGCTCGGGGCGGAACTAAGAATCAGCCCCAGCATTTT
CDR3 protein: CASIARGGTKNQPQHF

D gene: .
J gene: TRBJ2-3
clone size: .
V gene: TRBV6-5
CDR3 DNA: TGTGCCAGCAGTTACATGCGGGGTGGGGCAGATACGCAGTATTTT
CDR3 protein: CASSYMRGGADTQYF

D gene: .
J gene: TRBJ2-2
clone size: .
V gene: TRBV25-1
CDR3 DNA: TGTGCCAGCAGTGAATCAGGGTTGTTCGGGGAGCTGTTTTTT
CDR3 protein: CASSESGLFGELFF

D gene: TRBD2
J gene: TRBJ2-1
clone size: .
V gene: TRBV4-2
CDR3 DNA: TGTGCCAGCAGGAAAACTAGCGGGGTATTCAATGAGCAGTTCTTC
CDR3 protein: CASRKTSGVFNEQFF

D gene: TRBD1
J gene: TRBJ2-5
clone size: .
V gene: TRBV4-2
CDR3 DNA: TGTGCCAGCAGTCGGGACAGGGGGCGATCTGAGACCCAGTACTTC
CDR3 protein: CASSRDRGRSETQYF

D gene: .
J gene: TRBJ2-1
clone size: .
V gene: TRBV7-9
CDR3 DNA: TGTGCCAGCAGCCACGGCAGGGAGTCTGGGCAGTTCTTC
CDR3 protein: CASSHGRESGQFF

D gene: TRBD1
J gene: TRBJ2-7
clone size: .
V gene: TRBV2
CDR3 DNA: TGTGCCAGCAGAGGACAGGGTGGCAGCGAGCAGTACTTC
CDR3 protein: CASRGQGGSEQYF

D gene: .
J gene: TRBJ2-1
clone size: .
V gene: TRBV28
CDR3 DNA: TGTGCCAGCAGTAGAGCGGGACAGCCTTACAATGAGCAGTTCTTC
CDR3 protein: CASSRAGQPYNEQFF

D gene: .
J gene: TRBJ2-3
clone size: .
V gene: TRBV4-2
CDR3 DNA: TGTGCCAGCAGCCCGTCGGCTGGGCGCGGTTACACAGATACGCAGTATTTT
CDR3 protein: CASSPSAGRGYTDTQYF

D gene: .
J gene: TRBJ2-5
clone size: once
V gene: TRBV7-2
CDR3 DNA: TGTGCCAGCAGCTCAGAGGGCGGGGAGACCCAGTACTTC
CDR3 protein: CASSSEGGETQYF

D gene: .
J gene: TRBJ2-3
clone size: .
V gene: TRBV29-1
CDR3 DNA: TGCAGCGTTGAGTTGCGGAGAGACACAGATACGCAGTATTTT
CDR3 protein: CSVELRRDTDTQYF

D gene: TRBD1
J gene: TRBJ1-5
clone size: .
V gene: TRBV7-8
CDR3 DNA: TGTGCCAGCAGCGCCCGGCTGGGACAGTTAAATCAGCCCCAGCATTTT
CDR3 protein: CASSARLGQLNQPQHF

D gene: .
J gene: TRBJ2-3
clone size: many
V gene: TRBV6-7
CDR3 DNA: TGTGCCAGCAGTTATAAGGCCATTAGGCATACGCAGTATTTT
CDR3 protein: CASSYKAIRHTQYF

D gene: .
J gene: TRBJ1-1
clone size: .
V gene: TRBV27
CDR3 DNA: TGTGCCAGCAGTTTATTCGACCCTCGGAACACTGAAGCTTTCTTT
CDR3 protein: CASSLFDPRNTEAFF

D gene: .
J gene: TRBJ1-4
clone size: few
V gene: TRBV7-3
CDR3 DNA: TGTGCCAGCAGCCTCCTGGCGGGTCGGAGTAATGAAAAACTGTTTTTT
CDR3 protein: CASSLLAGRSNEKLFF

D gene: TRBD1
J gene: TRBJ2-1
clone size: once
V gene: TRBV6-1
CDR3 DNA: TGTGCCAGCAGTGACACTAAGAGGACAGGGGCTTACAATGAGCAGTTCTTC
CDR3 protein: CASSDTKRTGAYNEQFF

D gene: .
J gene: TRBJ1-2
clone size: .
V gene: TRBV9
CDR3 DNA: TGTGCCAGCAGCGTTATGGGACCGTGGGGGGGCTATGGCTACACCTTC
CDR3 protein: CASSVMGPWGGYGYTF

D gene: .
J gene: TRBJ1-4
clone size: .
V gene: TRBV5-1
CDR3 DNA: TGCGCCAGCAGCTTGGGGCCAGGGATGGATGAAAAACTGTTTTTT
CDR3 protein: CASSLGPGMDEKLFF

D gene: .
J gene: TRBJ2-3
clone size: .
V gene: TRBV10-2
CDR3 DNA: TGCGCCAGCAGTCCTCCGACAGGCACAGATACGCAGTATTTT
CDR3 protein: CASSPPTGTDTQYF

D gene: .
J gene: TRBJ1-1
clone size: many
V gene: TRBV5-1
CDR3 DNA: TGCGCCAGCAGCTTGGAGACTCGGGCTGAAGCTTTCTTT
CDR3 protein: CASSLETRAEAFF

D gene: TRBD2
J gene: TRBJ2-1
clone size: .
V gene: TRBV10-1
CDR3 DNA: TGCGCCAGCAGTGAGCGGGGGAGGGATGAGCAGTTCTTC
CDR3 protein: CASSERGRDEQFF

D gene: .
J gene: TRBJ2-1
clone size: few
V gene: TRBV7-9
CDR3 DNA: TGTGCCAGCAGCCCCAGGGGTGGCAGCTCCTACAATGAGCAGTTCTTC
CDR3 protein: CASSPRGGSSYNEQFF

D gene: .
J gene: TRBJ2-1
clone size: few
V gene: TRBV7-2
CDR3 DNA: TGTGCCAGCAGCTTAGCTGGGACCGGATTTGGTAATGAGCAGTTCTTC
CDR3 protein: CASSLAGTGFGNEQFF

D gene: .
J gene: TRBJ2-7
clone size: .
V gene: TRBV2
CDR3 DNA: TGTGCCAGCAGTGGATCTAGTGCCAACCCAACCCGATGGTGGACGTACGAGCAGTACTTC
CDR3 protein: CASSGSSANPTRWWTYEQYF

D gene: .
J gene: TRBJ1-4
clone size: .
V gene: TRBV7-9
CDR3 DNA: TGTGCCAGCAGCCCCGGGACGGATAATGAAAAACTGTTTTTT
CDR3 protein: CASSPGTDNEKLFF

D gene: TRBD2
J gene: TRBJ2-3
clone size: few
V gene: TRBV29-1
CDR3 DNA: TGCAGCGTTTTCGGCGGTAGCGGGAGGGCCGGGGGGACAGATACGCAGTATTTT
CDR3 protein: CSVFGGSGRAGGTDTQYF

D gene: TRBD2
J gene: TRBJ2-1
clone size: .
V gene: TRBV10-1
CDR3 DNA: TGCGCCAGCAGTGATGGGGCGGGAGAATCCTACAATGAGCAGTTCTTC
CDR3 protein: CASSDGAGESYNEQFF

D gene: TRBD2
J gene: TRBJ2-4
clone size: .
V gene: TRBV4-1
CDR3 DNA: TGCGCCAGCAGCCGATCTGGGGGGACTAGTGGGAACATTCAGTACTTC
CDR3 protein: CASSRSGGTSGNIQYF

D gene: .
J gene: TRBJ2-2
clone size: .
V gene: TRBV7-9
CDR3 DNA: TGTGCCAGCAGCTTTAACAGGGCGAACACCGGGGAGCTGTTTTTT
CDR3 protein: CASSFNRANTGELFF